The 17 T cell receptor beta chains listed next were all sequenced from one sample in a study of T-cell memory formation after mild COVID-19. MiXCR, run by TCRdb on the 5' RACE reads, gives a single entry per CDR3 protein. The sample contains 40,000 to 60,000 distinct CDR3 sequences, about 12% of which appear only once. The sample consisted of PBMCs or a T cell subset sorted from them (not recorded which). The receptor source for this set is a man between 18 and 35 years old who had mild COVID-19 (a few samples of this study predate the infection). Cell type and time point are not known.

The chain has TRBV18 and TRBJ2-7; D is uncertain. Trimming took off 2 bases at V and 6 bases at J, with 5 bases between the two ends. This CDR3 spans 11 amino acids. CDR1 and CDR2 from the germline V gene are KGHSH and LQKENI. The CDR3: CASSPGFEQYV. The CDR3 region has the DNA TGTGCCAGCTCACCAGGGTTCGAGCAGTACGTC.

In DNA form, the CDR3 reads TGCAGTGCTAGAAGTGATTCAGGGGCCCAATCACCCCTCCACTTT. Amino acids: CSARSDSGAQSPLHF. The gene calls are TRBV20-1 and TRBJ1-6, with D possibly being TRBD1 (6 bases). V shed 2 bases and J shed 10 bases, with 18 bases lying between them. The CDR3 totals 15 residues. The V gene's germline CDR1 is DFQATT and CDR2 SNEGSKA (reference sequence).

The gene calls are TRBV27 and TRBJ2-3, with unresolved D. CDR1 and CDR2 (germline): MNHEY, SMNVEV (reference sequence). The CDR3 extends over 13 amino acids. Trimming pared 4 bases from V and 2 bases from J, leaving 7 bases between. The CDR3, as DNA: TGTGCCAGCAGTTCCCGTCCCACAGATACGCAGTATTTT. This gives the protein CASSSRPTDTQYF.

This chain connects TRBV3-1 to TRBJ1-2; no reliable D call. There are 12 residues in the CDR3. Germline V gene lookup returns CDR1 LGHDT and CDR2 YNNKEL (reference sequence). V shed 0 bases and J shed 8 bases, with 7 bases lying between them. The CDR3 is CASSQEGWGYTF. The CDR3 DNA follows: TGTGCCAGCAGCCAAGAAGGGTGGGGCTACACCTTC.

This clonotype was recorded a few times. This chain joins TRBV10-1 and TRBJ2-2, with 7 bases identical to TRBD1. The CDR3 spans 16 residues. With V trimmed by 0 bases and J by 1 base, 2 bases remained unmatched. CDR1 WNHNN and CDR2 SYGVQD come from the germline V gene (reference sequence). This chain's CDR3 is CASSESWTGNTGELFF. The CDR3 nucleotides are TGCGCCAGCAGTGAGTCGTGGACAGGGAACACCGGGGAGCTGTTTTTT.

By share, this clonotype counts as medium-sized. V usage is TRBV7-2 and J usage is TRBJ2-1; D is perhaps TRBD2 (6 bases). CDR3 length: 14 residues. The germline V gene encodes CDR1 SGHTA and CDR2 FQGNSA. V was trimmed by 5 bases and J by 4 bases, leaving 12 bases between them. In DNA, the CDR3 is TGTGCCAGCAGCCCGCCGGAGGGGTACAATGAGCAGTTCTTC. It yields the protein CASSPPEGYNEQFF.

This clonotype has a handful of counts. The gene calls are TRBV27 and TRBJ2-3, with 7 bases matching TRBD2. The J segment lost 4 bases and the V segment lost 5 bases, leaving 3 bases of the junction unmatched. The CDR3 is made up of 13 amino acids. Germline CDR1 and CDR2: MNHEY and SMNVEV (reference sequence). As DNA, the CDR3 is TGTGCCAGCAGTCTCACTAGCGCAGATACGCAGTATTTT. Encoded protein: CASSLTSADTQYF.

This clonotype was counted a few times. The chain recombines TRBV5-1 with TRBJ1-6; 8 bases align to TRBD1. V was clipped by 4 bases and J by 7 bases; unmatched bases: 10. The CDR3 is 16 residues long. Per the germline V gene, CDR1 is SGHRS and CDR2 is YFSETQ. CDR3 sequence (DNA): TGCGCCAGCAGCCTCAGGGGGCCGGTTACGAATTCACCCCTCCACTTT. It translates to CASSLRGPVTNSPLHF.

This clonotype was seen at least ten times. The gene calls are TRBV12-3 or TRBV12-4 and TRBJ2-7; no clear D. The germline V and J ends were trimmed by 2 bases and 0 bases, with 5 bases remaining between them. The CDR3 totals 13 residues. DNA of the CDR3: TGTGCCAGCAGTTTAACACCCTCCTACGAGCAGTACGTC. This encodes CASSLTPSYEQYV.

The chain is built from TRBV3-1 and TRBJ1-6; a possible D gene is TRBD1 (5 bases). V was trimmed by 2 bases and J by 6 bases, leaving 11 bases between them. This CDR3 comprises 15 residues. The germline CDR1 and CDR2 sequences are LGHDT and YNNKEL (reference sequence). The CDR3 protein is CASSQRGASNSPLHF. The CDR3 nucleotides are TGTGCCAGCAGCCAAAGAGGGGCCAGTAATTCACCCCTCCACTTT.

The sample holds many counts of this clonotype. The chain recombines TRBV12-3 or TRBV12-4 with TRBJ2-7; possibly TRBD2 for D (5 bases). Between the trimmed V and J ends, which lost 3 bases and 4 bases, there was a span of 16 bases. The CDR3 sequence is 15 residues long. The CDR3 DNA sequence: TGTGCCAGCAGTTTTCGGCCTAGCCTCAGTTACGAGCAGTACTTC. Its translation: CASSFRPSLSYEQYF.

In its sample, this clonotype was seen a few times. The CDR3 here is CASSAGTYTGELFF. CDR3 in DNA: TGTGCCAGCAGTGCCGGGACGTACACCGGGGAGCTGTTTTTT. This chain links TRBV2 with TRBJ2-2; D is tentatively TRBD1 or TRBD2 (5 bases each). CDR3 length equals 14 residues. Trimming removed 4 bases from V and 3 bases from J, with 9 bases in between. Looked up from germline, CDR1 is SNHLY and CDR2 is FYNNEI.

There are many counts of this clonotype. The chain links TRBV6-6 to TRBJ2-2; D possibly corresponds to TRBD1 (6 bases). Germline CDR1 MNHNY, CDR2 SVGAGI (reference sequence). V lost 7 bases, J lost 0 bases, and 12 bases lay in between. CDR3 length: 15 residues. The CDR3 region has the DNA TGTGCCAGCAATCGGGACACCGCGAACACCGGGGAGCTGTTTTTT. Its translation: CASNRDTANTGELFF.

DNA of the CDR3: TGCAGTGCTCGACGGGACAGGATCTATGGCTACACCTTC. This codes for CSARRDRIYGYTF. The chain couples TRBV20-1 to TRBJ1-2; 8 bases are shared with TRBD1. Trimming cost V 5 bases and J 4 bases; bases outside gene matches: 6. Germline V lookup: CDR1 DFQATT, CDR2 SNEGSKA (reference sequence). The CDR3 spans 13 residues.

This clonotype was found a few times. J is TRBJ1-1 and V is TRBV5-1; weak D call: TRBD1 (6 bases). CDR3 length: 13 residues. CDR1 is SGHRS, CDR2 YFSETQ, per germline. V gave up 3 bases and J gave up 2 bases, with 8 bases separating them. CDR3 sequence: CASSSQGNTEAFF. As DNA, the CDR3 is TGCGCCAGCAGCTCACAGGGTAACACTGAAGCTTTCTTT.

The chain carries TRBV7-9 and TRBJ2-6; no clear D. This CDR3 has 15 amino acids. From germline, CDR1 is SEHNR and CDR2 FQNEAQ (reference sequence). V lost 2 bases and J 1 base, leaving 6 bases between the germline ends. The CDR3 is CASSLMQSGANVLTF. The CDR3 region has the DNA TGTGCCAGCAGCTTAATGCAGTCTGGGGCCAACGTCCTGACTTTC.

This clonotype came up many times. This chain joins TRBV10-1 and TRBJ2-7, with 9 bases fitting TRBD1. This CDR3 has 14 amino acids. From germline, CDR1 is WNHNN and CDR2 SYGVQD (reference sequence). The ends lost 0 bases at V and 6 bases at J; junction bases unmatched: 3. The CDR3 is CASSESGQGGEQYF. The DNA for the CDR3 is TGCGCCAGCAGTGAGTCGGGACAGGGAGGCGAGCAGTACTTC.